Each of the 11 T cell receptor beta chains below was sequenced from the same sample in a study of a mutant IDH1 vaccine in newly diagnosed glioma. The protocol was immunoSEQ multiplex PCR, while the TCRdb copy is restricted to in-frame clones and leaves out a portion. The sample lists about 66,000 clones; approximately 83% were seen once. Time point reported: baseline, week 1 (first vaccination visit). Documented treatment: pre-vaccination baseline after standard-of-care therapy. The sample in question was PBMCs, obtained from a glioma patient treated with radiotherapy, temozolomide or both. Source of these receptors: a man aged 25 to 40 with glioma.

The chain has TRBV28 and TRBJ1-2; a weak D match, TRBD1 (6 bases). Trimming took 6 bases from V and 4 from J, leaving 12 bases between them. The CDR3 runs to 13 residues. Per germline, CDR1 MDHEN and CDR2 SYDVKM. The CDR3 region has the DNA TGTGCCAGCAGCCCGGACAGCGGCTATGGCTACACCTTC. It translates to CASSPDSGYGYTF.

The chain joins TRBV11-1 to TRBJ2-1, with D tentatively TRBD1 or TRBD2 (5 bases each). The CDR3 sequence is 15 residues long. V lost 0 bases and J 9 bases, leaving 15 bases between the germline ends. From germline, CDR1 is SGHAT and CDR2 FQDESV (reference sequence). The CDR3 spells CASSLALGVVPEQFF. The CDR3 DNA reads TGTGCCAGCAGCTTAGCGCTGGGGGTAGTACCTGAGCAGTTCTTC. The full variable domain, with the rest looked up from reference TRBV11-1 and TRBJ2-1, is EAEVAQSPRYKITEKSQAVAFWCDPISGHATLYWYRQILGQGPELLVQFQDESVVDDSQLPKDRFSAERLKGVDSTLKIQPAELGDSAMYLCASSLALGVVPEQFFGPGTRLTVL.

CDR3 protein: CASRKTGDAKNIQYF. CDR3 nucleotide sequence: TGTGCCAGCAGAAAGACAGGGGACGCCAAAAACATTCAGTACTTC. This chain links TRBV6-5 with TRBJ2-4; 8 positions agree with TRBD1. Germline V lookup: CDR1 MNHEY, CDR2 SVGAGI. The CDR3 is 15 residues long. V lost 6 bases and J lost 1; bases outside the gene matches: 5.

The chain carries TRBV5-6 and TRBJ1-1; D remains ambiguous. This CDR3 has 12 residues. The V end was cut by 0 bases, the J end by 3 bases, with 3 bases between. The germline gives CDR1 SGHDT, CDR2 YYEEEE. The CDR3 sequence: CASSLAYTEAFF. In DNA, the CDR3 is TGTGCCAGCAGCTTGGCATACACTGAAGCTTTCTTT.

The chain joins TRBV14 to TRBJ1-6, with 7 bases that match TRBD1. V shed 7 bases and J 9 bases; nucleotides not matched to a gene: 18. From germline, CDR1 is SGHDN and CDR2 FVKESK. The CDR3 consists of 17 residues. The CDR3 sequence is CASTHSGQLGVGSPLHF. CDR3 bases: TGTGCCAGCACCCACTCGGGACAGTTGGGTGTCGGTTCACCCCTCCACTTT. The full variable domain, its missing parts supplied by reference TRBV14 and TRBJ1-6, is EAGVTQFPSHSVIEKGQTVTLRCDPISGHDNLYWYRRVMGKEIKFLLHFVKESKQDESGMPNNRFLAERTGGTYSTLKVQPAELEDSGVYFCASTHSGQLGVGSPLHFGNGTRLTVT.

The chain uses TRBV11-2 and TRBJ2-1; D possibly uses TRBD1 or TRBD2 (6 bases each). CDR1 is SGHAT and CDR2 is FQNNGV in the germline V gene. CDR3 length: 16 residues. V gave up 4 bases and J gave up 4 bases, with 17 bases separating them. The CDR3 region is CASSSLVRGAYNEQFF. CDR3 DNA sequence: TGTGCCAGCAGCTCTCTAGTGAGGGGGGCTTACAATGAGCAGTTCTTC.

This chain uses TRBV6-5 with TRBJ2-7; D unclear. Germline CDR1 and CDR2: MNHEY and SVGAGI. With 0 bases removed from V and 2 bases from J, the gap between germline ends came to 8 bases. This CDR3 has 14 amino acids. CDR3 sequence: CASSYSTATYEQYF. CDR3 nucleotide sequence: TGTGCCAGCAGTTACTCGACCGCCACCTACGAGCAGTACTTC.

J is TRBJ1-2 and V is TRBV19; 8 bases map to TRBD1. The CDR3 contains 13 residues. Trimming at V came to 8 bases and at J to 4 bases, leaving 6 bases not matched to a gene. Per germline, CDR1 LNHDA and CDR2 SQIVND (reference sequence). CDR3 in DNA: TGTGCCAGTGCGCCGGACAGGGCCTATGGCTACACCTTC. It is translated as CASAPDRAYGYTF. The variable domain in full, with the rest retrieved from reference TRBV19 and TRBJ1-2, is DGGITQSPKYLFRKEGQNVTLSCEQNLNHDAMYWYRQDPGQGLRLIYYSQIVNDFQKGDIAEGYSVSREKKESFPLTVTSAQKNPTAFYLCASAPDRAYGYTFGSGTRLTVV.

V gene TRBV6-5 combines with J gene TRBJ1-2; no clear D. In germline, CDR1 is MNHEY, CDR2 SVGAGI. The CDR3 length is 15 residues. V was trimmed by 2 bases and J by 2 bases, leaving 12 bases between them. The CDR3, as DNA: TGTGCCAGCAGTTACGCGGGCCAAACGAACTATGGCTACACCTTC. Translation gives CASSYAGQTNYGYTF.

The chain employs TRBV27 and TRBJ1-2, with D possibly TRBD1 on 6 matching bases. The CDR3 totals 13 residues. Germline V gene data show CDR1 as MNHEY and CDR2 as SMNVEV (reference sequence). V was clipped by 1 base and J by 6 bases, with 9 bases between them. The DNA of the CDR3 is TGTGCCAGCAGTTTATGGGGGGGCAATGGCTACACCTTC. Translated: CASSLWGGNGYTF.

The J gene is TRBJ1-2, the V gene TRBV6-6, with D possibly being TRBD1 (5 bases). Germline V gene data show CDR1 as MNHNY and CDR2 as SVGAGI (reference sequence). The germline V and J ends were trimmed by 6 bases and 5 bases, with 10 bases remaining between them. This CDR3 has 12 residues. The CDR3 DNA reads TGTGCCAGCAGCCGACAGATATATGGCTACACCTTC. It codes for CASSRQIYGYTF.